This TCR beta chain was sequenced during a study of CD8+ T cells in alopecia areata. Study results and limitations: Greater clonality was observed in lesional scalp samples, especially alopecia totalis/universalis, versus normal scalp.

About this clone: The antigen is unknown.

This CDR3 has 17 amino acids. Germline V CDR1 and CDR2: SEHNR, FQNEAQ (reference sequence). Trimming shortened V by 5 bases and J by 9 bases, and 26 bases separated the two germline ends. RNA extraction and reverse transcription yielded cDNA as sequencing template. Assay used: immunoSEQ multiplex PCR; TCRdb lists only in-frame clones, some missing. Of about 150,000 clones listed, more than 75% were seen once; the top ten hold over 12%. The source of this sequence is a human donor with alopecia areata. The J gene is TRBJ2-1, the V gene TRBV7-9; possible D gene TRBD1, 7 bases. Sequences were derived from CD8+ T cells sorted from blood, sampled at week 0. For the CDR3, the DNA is TGTGCCAGCAGCCCCGAGGCAGGGGGGATCCTTTTTGGTGAGCAGTTCTTC. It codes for CASSPEAGGILFGEQFF.